The T cell receptor (beta chain) described here comes from a study of molecular identifiers for immune sequencing clone quantification (dated by TCRdb to 2016 to 2018). In terms of the full investigation: In a replicate experiment, RNA from roughly 18,000 or 92,000 naive CD8 T cells was split into five aliquots, four of which were sequenced. CD8 T cells were used in a methods study to benchmark molecular-identifier clustering-based TCR repertoire sequencing (MIDCIRS) and TCR RNA copy counting. Broad study findings and their caveats: In CMV-specific effector cells, clones with more than 20 RNA copies contained over 97% of molecules, whereas in naive cells such clones contained under 1% of molecules. Spiked-in Jurkat TCR RNA equal to a single cell's worth was reported to be detectable even within 1,100,000 naive CD8 T cells. When barcode sub-clustering was left out, chimeric consensus sequences inflated TCR diversity, with chimeras reaching as high as 47%. About 3 recovered TCR RNA copies per cell were obtained by modeling, versus about ten by digital PCR, implying a capture efficiency of about 30%. The naive libraries included spiked-in Jurkat TCR RNA (around nine copies' worth), and this Jurkat TCR RNA is not part of the donor repertoire. The sizes of highly expanded clones could end up underestimated when identical TCR molecules share a barcode.

Libraries were constructed by PCR. Sequencing relied on a NextSeq 500. Bulk TCR libraries were prepared as previously described, using TCR primers listed in Table S5. The Qiagen AllPrep DNA/RNA kit was used to purify total RNA. Before any analysis, reads coming from multiple sequencing runs of the same library were combined into one pool. The paper's processing steps were these. Only reads with exact TCR constant sequence were kept, trimmed to 150 nt, and grouped by their 12-nt molecular barcodes. Reads inside each barcode group were sub-clustered using a 15% Levenshtein threshold, and a quality-weighted consensus sequence was constructed for each RNA molecule. Non-functional sequences were discarded, and so were lower-count sequences lying one edit away from another sequence. On the basis of fitting two negative binomial distributions, barcode sub-clusters with fewer than 20% of the maximum read count were discarded. The public reads were reprocessed in TCRdb via fastp at Q25 and MiXCR, keeping in-frame beta chains. Rows are unified per CDR3 protein, each entry keeping the most common DNA and genes. The V and J calls and clone size come from TCRdb's table, not from the authors' own analysis. Counted in this sample were approximately 320,000 distinct CDR3 sequences; 24% of them appeared once. Around 0.76% of the sample lies in the top ten.

From a lookup of the germline V gene, CDR1 and CDR2 are LGHNA and YSLEER. V is cut back by 4 bases and J by 4 bases, with 7 bases in the junction unmatched. The CDR3 numbers 15 residues from cysteine through phenylalanine. This entry keeps only the CDR3 DNA: 45 bases, framed from base 1. This clonotype was counted ten times or more. The target of this receptor is not known. Qualities for individual bases were not recorded, and no much larger clone is one base off. Libraries of naive CD8 T cells were generated from roughly 18,000 to 920,000 sorted cells, with 10%, 30% or 50% of the purified RNA used. Naive CD8 T cells, defined as CD8+CD4-CCR7+CD45RA+, were FACS-sorted into RLT Plus buffer on a BD FACSAria II. Around 11 TCR copies' worth of Jurkat RNA were spiked into roughly 20,000-1,000,000 naive CD8 T cell samples to test detection sensitivity. Enrichment of CD8 T cells was performed with RosetteSep CD8+ T Cell Enrichment Cocktail and Ficoll-Paque, after which ACK red cell lysis was carried out.

The sequence derives from a human donor in good health. Some libraries in this study had Jurkat cell RNA spiked in. The chain was built from TRBV4-3 and TRBJ1-3; TRBD1 lines up with 7 middle nucleotides. Sequencing was performed on naive CD8+ T cells from blood, with Jurkat cell RNA spiked in. Interpreted using the paper, the cell subset or site label stands for: FACS-sorted CD8+CD4-CCR7+CD45RA+ naive T cells. The nucleotide sequence reads as follows: TGCGCCAGCAGCCCAACAGGGGTGTTAGGAAACACCATATATTTT. The resulting protein is CASSPTGVLGNTIYF.